The 20 T cell receptor beta chains reported below all come from one sample, sequenced in a study of shared clonotypes between healthy human individuals. TCRdb's copy holds only in-frame clones and misses some; the assay was immunoSEQ multiplex PCR. The sample lists hundreds of thousands of clones, 60% to 80% occurring once. Input material: memory CD4+ T cells sorted from blood. As for subset: CD45RA-negative fraction. The receptors stem from a woman aged 25 to 39 in good health.

The V gene is TRBV5-1, the J gene TRBJ2-5; 12 nucleotides agree with TRBD2. Germline V lookup: CDR1 SGHRS, CDR2 YFSETQ. The length of the CDR3 is 15 residues. With 4 bases clipped from V and 4 bases from J, the junction kept 5 bases outside the gene matches. CDR3 sequence reads: CASSPRLAGVETQYF. CDR3 bases: TGCGCCAGCAGCCCAAGACTAGCGGGAGTAGAGACCCAGTACTTC.

The chain combines TRBV7-3 with TRBJ1-2, with a tentative D call TRBD1 (6 bases). This CDR3 contains 12 residues. CDR1 SGHTA and CDR2 FQGTGA come from the germline V gene. V lost 5 bases and J lost 5, with 9 bases in between. CDR3 nucleotide sequence: TGTGCCAGCAGCCGACAGGATTATGGCTACACCTTC. This codes for CASSRQDYGYTF.

This clone came up once. The chain couples TRBV2 to TRBJ2-6; TRBD1 matches 9 bases. Germline V gives CDR1 SNHLY, CDR2 FYNNEI. V lost 6 bases, J lost 0 bases, and 6 bases stayed unmatched. The CDR3 is 17 amino acids. CDR3 bases: TGTGCCAGCAGGAGGGACAGGGCCCTCTCTGGGGCCAACGTCCTGACTTTC. Translating it yields CASRRDRALSGANVLTF.

This clone was detected once. This chain joins TRBV19 and TRBJ2-2; TRBD1 agrees at 9 bases. CDR3 length: 12 residues. CDR1 LNHDA and CDR2 SQIVND come from the germline V gene (reference sequence). V was clipped by 11 bases and J by 7 bases; unmatched bases: 5. The CDR3 reads CAAQGARGELFF. CDR3 in DNA: TGTGCCGCACAGGGGGCGCGCGGGGAGCTGTTTTTT.

DNA for the CDR3: TGTGCCAGCAGCTCCCGACAGGCCCGGGATACGCAGTATTTT. Encoded protein: CASSSRQARDTQYF. The chain is built from TRBV7-2 and TRBJ2-3; weak D call: TRBD1 (6 bases). This CDR3 has 14 amino acids. V shed 4 bases and J shed 6 bases, with 14 bases lying between them. The germline V gene has CDR1 SGHTA and CDR2 FQGNSA. Full variable domain (remainder filled in from reference TRBV7-2 and TRBJ2-3): GAGVSQSPSNKVTEKGKDVELRCDPISGHTALYWYRQSLGQGLEFLIYFQGNSAPDKSGLPSDRFSAERTGGSVSTLTIQRTQQEDSAVYLCASSSRQARDTQYFGPGTRLTVL.

This rearrangement joins TRBV7-6 to TRBJ1-2, with D uncertain. The CDR3 contains 13 residues. Trimming pared 5 bases from V and 2 bases from J, leaving 9 bases between. Germline V gene lookup returns CDR1 SGHVS and CDR2 FNYEAQ. The CDR3 DNA reads as TGTGCCAGCAGCCCTAATAGGAACTATGGCTACACCTTC. Protein product: CASSPNRNYGYTF.

The CDR3: CASSFPLAEPTDTQYF. The CDR3 DNA reads TGTGCCAGCAGCTTTCCCCTAGCGGAGCCCACAGATACGCAGTATTTT. V is TRBV7-9 and J is TRBJ2-3; 7 nucleotides match TRBD2. CDR3 length: 16 residues. V was pared by 3 bases and J by 2 bases, with 8 bases of the junction left unmatched. The germline V gene encodes CDR1 SEHNR and CDR2 FQNEAQ (reference sequence).

The rearrangement links TRBV6-5 to TRBJ1-4; TRBD1 might be the D (5 bases). The CDR3 totals 12 residues. V lost 5 bases and J 6 bases, leaving 7 bases between the germline ends. The germline CDR1 and CDR2 sequences are MNHEY and SVGAGI. The CDR3 loop reads CASSPGYEKLFF. CDR3 DNA sequence: TGTGCCAGCAGTCCAGGGTATGAAAAACTGTTTTTT.

The chain employs TRBV6-1 and TRBJ2-5; 7 nucleotides line up with TRBD2. The CDR3 runs 14 residues. V dropped 7 bases and J dropped 5; count of bases not matched to a gene: 10. Germline CDR1 and CDR2: MNHNS and SASEGT. The DNA of the CDR3 is TGTGCCAGCAAGATGAGCGGGAACTCGGAGACCCAGTACTTC. Its translation: CASKMSGNSETQYF.

The J gene is TRBJ2-7, the V gene TRBV19, with TRBD1 matching over 12 bases. This CDR3 is built from 16 residues. V trimming: 4 bases; J trimming: 7 bases; junction bases outside the gene matches: 11. CDR1 and CDR2 (germline): LNHDA, SQIVND (reference sequence). CDR3 nucleotide sequence: TGTGCCAGTAGTAACCTGGGACAGGGGGCGACGAGGGAGCAGTACTTC. Amino acids: CASSNLGQGATREQYF.

This clone was observed many times. The rearrangement joins TRBV6-1 to TRBJ2-2; 10 bases align to TRBD2. This CDR3 comprises 15 residues. After removal of 2 bases from V and 3 bases from J, the junction contained 0 bases not matched to a gene. Germline loops: CDR1 MNHNS, CDR2 SASEGT. CDR3 nucleotide sequence: TGTGCCAGCAGTGAACTAGCGGGAGACACCGGGGAGCTGTTTTTT. Encoded protein: CASSELAGDTGELFF.

CDR3 in DNA: TGTGCCAGCAGGAAACAGGGCCCGAACACTGAAGCTTTCTTT. Amino acids: CASRKQGPNTEAFF. The chain uses TRBV25-1 and TRBJ1-1, with D possibly TRBD1 on 6 matching bases. Deletions cut 6 bases from V and 1 base from J, with 12 bases between. The CDR3 consists of 14 residues. The germline CDR1 and CDR2 sequences are MGHDK and SYGVNS.

The chain's CDR3 is CASSLELVETQYF. The CDR3 DNA reads TGTGCCAGCAGCTTGGAACTAGTAGAGACCCAGTACTTC. The chain employs TRBV5-6 and TRBJ2-5; D possibly corresponds to TRBD2 (5 bases). Trimming pared 0 bases from V and 4 bases from J, leaving 7 bases between. CDR1 is SGHDT and CDR2 is YYEEEE in the germline V gene. This CDR3 region has 13 residues.

V usage is TRBV7-9 and J usage is TRBJ2-5, with 14 nucleotides matching TRBD2. The V gene's germline CDR1 is SEHNR and CDR2 FQNEAQ (reference sequence). The length of the CDR3 is 19 residues. Losses at the gene ends were 5 bases for V and 2 bases for J; bases not matched to a gene: 13. In DNA, the CDR3 is TGTGCCAGCAGCCAAAGACTAGCGGGAGGGCGCGGTAAACAAGAGACCCAGTACTTC. Protein sequence: CASSQRLAGGRGKQETQYF.

V usage is TRBV18 and J usage is TRBJ1-3, with D uncertain. The germline gives CDR1 KGHSH, CDR2 LQKENI. V gave up 4 bases and J gave up 1 base, with 11 bases separating them. This CDR3 has 15 amino acids. CDR3 bases: TGTGCCAGCTCACAGATATCACTTTCTGGAAACACCATATATTTT. Translating gives CASSQISLSGNTIYF. The whole variable domain, remainder taken from reference TRBV18 and TRBJ1-3, is NAGVMQNPRHLVRRRGQEARLRCSPMKGHSHVYWYRQLPEEGLKFMVYLQKENIIDESGMPKERFSAEFPKEGPSILRIQQVVRGDSAAYFCASSQISLSGNTIYFGEGSWLTVV.

The chain links TRBV7-9 to TRBJ2-3, with 10 bases identical to TRBD2. After removal of 5 bases from V and 3 bases from J, the junction contained 5 bases not matched to a gene. In germline, CDR1 is SEHNR, CDR2 FQNEAQ (reference sequence). The CDR3 has 15 amino acids. As DNA, the CDR3 is TGTGCCAGCAGCGAAACTAGCGGGAAGACAGATACGCAGTATTTT. It is translated as CASSETSGKTDTQYF.

The chain is built from TRBV6-1 and TRBJ1-5; D remains ambiguous. The length of the CDR3 is 14 residues. From germline, CDR1 is MNHNS and CDR2 SASEGT. Trimming stripped 6 bases from V and 2 bases from J, with 11 bases between. The CDR3 region has the DNA TGTGCCAGCAGGGGTAACGTGGGCAATCAGCCCCAGCATTTT. Translation: CASRGNVGNQPQHF.

The V call is TRBV7-9, the J call TRBJ1-2; 10 positions agree with TRBD1. CDR1 SEHNR and CDR2 FQNEAQ come from the germline V gene (reference sequence). The V segment lost 5 bases and the J segment 7 bases; nucleotides outside the gene matches: 4. The CDR3 contains 13 residues. CDR3: CASSQGQGGGYTF. The CDR3 DNA is TGTGCCAGCAGCCAAGGACAGGGGGGTGGCTACACCTTC.

The chain uses TRBV7-3 and TRBJ1-5; possible D gene TRBD1, 6 bases. Germline V gene data show CDR1 as SGHTA and CDR2 as FQGTGA. The CDR3 extends over 16 amino acids. Trimming stripped 6 bases from V and 1 base from J, with 16 bases between. The CDR3 nucleotides read TGTGCCAGCAGAGGCCGGGGGCGTCGGAGCAATCAGCCCCAGCATTTT. Translating it yields CASRGRGRRSNQPQHF.

The gene calls are TRBV27 and TRBJ1-5; D not resolved. V lost 4 bases, J lost 5 bases, and 9 bases lay in between. Germline CDR1 is MNHEY and CDR2 is SMNVEV (reference sequence). CDR3 size: 13 residues. Here the CDR3 DNA reads TGTGCCAGCAGTTCCGCCAGATATCAGCCCCAGCATTTT. Encoded protein: CASSSARYQPQHF.